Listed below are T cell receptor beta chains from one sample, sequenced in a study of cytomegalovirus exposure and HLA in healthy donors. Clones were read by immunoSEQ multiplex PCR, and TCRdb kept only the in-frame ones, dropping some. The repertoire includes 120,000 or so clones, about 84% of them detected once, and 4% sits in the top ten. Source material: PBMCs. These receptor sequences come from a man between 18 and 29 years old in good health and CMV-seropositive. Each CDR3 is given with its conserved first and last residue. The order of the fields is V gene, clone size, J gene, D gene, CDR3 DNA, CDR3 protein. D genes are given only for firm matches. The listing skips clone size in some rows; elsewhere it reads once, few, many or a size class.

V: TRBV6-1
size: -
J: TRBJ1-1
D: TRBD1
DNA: TGTGCCAGCACCAAAACCGGGACAGGGGTTACTGAAGCTTTCTTT
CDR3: CASTKTGTGVTEAFF

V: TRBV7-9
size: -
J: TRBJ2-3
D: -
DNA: TGTGCCAGCAGCTTACGACTAGACGCGCAGTATTTT
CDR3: CASSLRLDAQYF

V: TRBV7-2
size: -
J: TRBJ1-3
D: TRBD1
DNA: TGTGCCAGCACCGCGACAGGGACCATCTCTGGAAACACCATATATTTT
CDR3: CASTATGTISGNTIYF

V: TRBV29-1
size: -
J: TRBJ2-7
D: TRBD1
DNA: TGCAGCGTTGGCCCGACAGGGTCCTACGAGCAGTACTTC
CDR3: CSVGPTGSYEQYF

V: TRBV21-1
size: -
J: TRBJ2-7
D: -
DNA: TGTGCCAGCAGCACTGTAAGGACAGAGTTCTACGAGCAGTACTTC
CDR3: CASSTVRTEFYEQYF

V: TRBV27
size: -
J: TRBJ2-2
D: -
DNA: TGTGCCAGCAGAATCGTCGGAGGCCCATCGTACACCGGGGAGCTGTTTTTT
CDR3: CASRIVGGPSYTGELFF

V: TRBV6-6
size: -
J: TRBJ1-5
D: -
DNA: TGTGCCAGCACACGGGGGGATAGCAATCAGCCCCAGCATTTT
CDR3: CASTRGDSNQPQHF

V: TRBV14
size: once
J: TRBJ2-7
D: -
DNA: TGTGCCAGCAGCCGGGACTCCGTCTCCTACGAGCAGTACTTC
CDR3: CASSRDSVSYEQYF

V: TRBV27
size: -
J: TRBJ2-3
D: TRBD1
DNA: TGTGCCAGCAGTTTATCGGCAGGGGGCCAACTTAGCACAGATACGCAGTATTTT
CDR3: CASSLSAGGQLSTDTQYF

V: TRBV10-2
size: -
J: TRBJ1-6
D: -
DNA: TGCGCCAGTAAAGACGGAGCGAAGAATAATTCACCCCTCCACTTT
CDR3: CASKDGAKNNSPLHF

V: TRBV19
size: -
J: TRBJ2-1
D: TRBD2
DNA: TGTGCCAGTAGTATAGGTCGGACTAGCGGATTTTACTCCTACAATGAGCAGTTCTTC
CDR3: CASSIGRTSGFYSYNEQFF

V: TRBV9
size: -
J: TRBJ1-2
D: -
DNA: TGTGCCAGCAGCCAGACCCAGGGCGGTAGTGGAAGGAACTATGGCTACACCTTC
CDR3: CASSQTQGGSGRNYGYTF

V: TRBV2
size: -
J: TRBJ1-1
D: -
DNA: TGTGCCAGCGCAGCAGCGATGAACACTGAAGCTTTCTTT
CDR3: CASAAAMNTEAFF

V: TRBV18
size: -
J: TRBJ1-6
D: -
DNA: TGTGCCAGCTCACGTGGGGGCGACTATAATTCACCCCTCCACTTT
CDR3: CASSRGGDYNSPLHF

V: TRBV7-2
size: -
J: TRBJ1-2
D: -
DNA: TGTGCCAGCAGCTCCAGTCTTACCACAATTTATGGCTACACCTTC
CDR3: CASSSSLTTIYGYTF

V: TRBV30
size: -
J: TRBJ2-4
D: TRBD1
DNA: TGTGCCTGGACCAAACCAGGGGGCCCCAAAAACATTCAGTACTTC
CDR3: CAWTKPGGPKNIQYF

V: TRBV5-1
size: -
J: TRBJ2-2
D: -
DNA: TGCGCCAGCAGCTCGTCCGGGATCCCCTCGAGGGCCGGGGAGCTGTTTTTT
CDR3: CASSSSGIPSRAGELFF

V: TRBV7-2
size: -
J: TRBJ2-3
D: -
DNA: TGTGCCAGCAGCGGACGGGGAGATACGCAGTATTTT
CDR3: CASSGRGDTQYF

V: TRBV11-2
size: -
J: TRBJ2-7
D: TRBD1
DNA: TGTGCCAGCAGCTCTGGGACGGGACAGGACGCGATGGAGCAGTACTTC
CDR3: CASSSGTGQDAMEQYF

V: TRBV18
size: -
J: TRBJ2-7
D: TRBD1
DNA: TGTGCCAGCTCCCCCGGGACAGGGGAATACGAGCAGTACTTC
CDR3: CASSPGTGEYEQYF

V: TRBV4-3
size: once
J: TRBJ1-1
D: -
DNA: TGCGCCAGCAGCCAAGATCTAGGAGAGACTGAAGCTTTCTTT
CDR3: CASSQDLGETEAFF

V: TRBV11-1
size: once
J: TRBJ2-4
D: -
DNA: TGTGCCAGCAGCCCCGATGCGGAGCGACAGTACTTC
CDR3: CASSPDAERQYF

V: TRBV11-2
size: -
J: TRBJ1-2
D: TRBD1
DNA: TGTGCCAGCAGCTCTAACGGGTGGATCGACAGGGTCCACTATGGCTACACCTTC
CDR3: CASSSNGWIDRVHYGYTF

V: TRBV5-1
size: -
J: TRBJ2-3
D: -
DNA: TGCGCCAGCAGCCAAGGACTATCGATGCATACGCAGTATTTT
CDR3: CASSQGLSMHTQYF

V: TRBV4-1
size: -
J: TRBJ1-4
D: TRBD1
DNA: TGCGCCAGCAGCCGATCGACAGGGATTGATGAAAAACTGTTTTTT
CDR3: CASSRSTGIDEKLFF

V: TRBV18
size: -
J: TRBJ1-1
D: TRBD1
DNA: TGTGCCAGCTCACCCGAAAGACAGGGGGCAAGCACTGAAGCTTTCTTT
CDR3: CASSPERQGASTEAFF

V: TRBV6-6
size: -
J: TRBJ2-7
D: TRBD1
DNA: TGTGCCAGCAACCTACAACCGGGACAGGGGCTCTACGAGCAGTACTTC
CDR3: CASNLQPGQGLYEQYF

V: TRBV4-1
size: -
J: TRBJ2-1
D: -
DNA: TGCGCCAGCAGCCAAGTTAAATTCCGGGGAAGCGCTAACAATGAGCAGTTCTTC
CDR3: CASSQVKFRGSANNEQFF

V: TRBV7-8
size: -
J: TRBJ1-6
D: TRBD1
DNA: TGTGCCAGCAGCTTAAACAGGGGTGATTCACCCCTCCACTTT
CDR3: CASSLNRGDSPLHF

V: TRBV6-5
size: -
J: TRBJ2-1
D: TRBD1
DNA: TGTGCCAGCAGTTATTGGTCAGGGGGCTACGGTGAGCAGTTCTTC
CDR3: CASSYWSGGYGEQFF

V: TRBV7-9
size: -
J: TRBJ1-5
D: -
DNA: TGTGCCAGCAGCTTGAGTCCCGTGGGAGGGAGCAATCAGCCCCAGCATTTT
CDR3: CASSLSPVGGSNQPQHF

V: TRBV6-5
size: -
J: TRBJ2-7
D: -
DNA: TGTGCCAGCAGTTACCGGGGGTTAGGGCTCTCCTACGAGCAGTACTTC
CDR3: CASSYRGLGLSYEQYF

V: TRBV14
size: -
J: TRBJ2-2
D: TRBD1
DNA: TGTGCCAGCAGCCCGCCGACAGGGGGCCTTAACGGGGAGCTGTTTTTT
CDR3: CASSPPTGGLNGELFF

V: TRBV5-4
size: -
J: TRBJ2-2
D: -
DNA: TGTGCCAGCAGTGCGGGACTCCCACGAACCGGGGAGCTGTTTTTT
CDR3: CASSAGLPRTGELFF

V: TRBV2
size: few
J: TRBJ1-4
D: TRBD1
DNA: TGTGCCAGCAGCGATACACAGGGGACTAATGAAAAACTGTTTTTT
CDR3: CASSDTQGTNEKLFF

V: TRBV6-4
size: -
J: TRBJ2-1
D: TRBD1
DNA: TGTGCCAGCAGCACTGTAACAGGGGTCAATGAGCAGTTCTTC
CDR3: CASSTVTGVNEQFF

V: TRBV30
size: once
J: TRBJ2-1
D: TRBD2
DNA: TGTGCCTGGCGTGCTAGCGGGAAGATTGAGCAGTTCTTC
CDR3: CAWRASGKIEQFF

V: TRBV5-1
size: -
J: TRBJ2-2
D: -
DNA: TGCGCCAGCAGCTTGTCTCCCAGCGGGCCGTCGAACACCGGGGAGCTGTTTTTT
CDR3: CASSLSPSGPSNTGELFF

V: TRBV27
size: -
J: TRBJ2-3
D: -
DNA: TGTGCCAGCAGTTTTAGCGTGGGAGGAGATACGCAGTATTTT
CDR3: CASSFSVGGDTQYF

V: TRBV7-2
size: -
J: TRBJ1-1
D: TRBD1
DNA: TGTGCCAGCAGCTTATGGACAGGGTGGAAGAACACTGAAGCTTTCTTT
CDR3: CASSLWTGWKNTEAFF

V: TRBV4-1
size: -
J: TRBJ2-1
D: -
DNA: TGCGCCAGCAGCCAAGATAGACTACGTTACAATGAGCAGTTCTTC
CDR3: CASSQDRLRYNEQFF

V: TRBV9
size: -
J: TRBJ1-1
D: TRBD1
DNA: TGTGCCAGCAGCGAAACGGAGAGGACAGGGAAAACTGAAGCTTTCTTT
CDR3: CASSETERTGKTEAFF

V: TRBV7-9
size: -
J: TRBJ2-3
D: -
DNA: TGTGCCGGTGCCGGGACTGCGGAGGATACGCAGTATTTT
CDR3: CAGAGTAEDTQYF

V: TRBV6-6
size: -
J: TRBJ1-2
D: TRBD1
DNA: TGTGCCAGCAGTTCTACGGGACAGGGGTCCCAATACTTC
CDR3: CASSSTGQGSQYF

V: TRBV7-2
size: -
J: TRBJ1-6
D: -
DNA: TGTGCCAGCACCCTAAAGCTAGACTCAGGGGCTTCACCCCTCCACTTT
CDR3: CASTLKLDSGASPLHF

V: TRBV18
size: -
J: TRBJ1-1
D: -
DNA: TGTGCCAGCTCACCATACAGCCTAAACACTGAAGCTTTCTTT
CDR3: CASSPYSLNTEAFF

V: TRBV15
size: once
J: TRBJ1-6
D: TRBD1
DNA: TGTGCCACCAGCGGAATACAGGGGGCGAATTCACCCCTCCACTTT
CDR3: CATSGIQGANSPLHF

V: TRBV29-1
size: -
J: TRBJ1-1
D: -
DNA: TGCAGCGTTGAAGCGGGGAGGGGTACTGAAGCTTTCTTT
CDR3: CSVEAGRGTEAFF

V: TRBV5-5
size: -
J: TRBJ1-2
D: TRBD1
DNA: TGTGCCAGCAGCTTGGACAGGGGGCATGGCTACACCTTC
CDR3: CASSLDRGHGYTF

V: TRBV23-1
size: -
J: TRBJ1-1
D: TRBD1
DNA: TGCGCCAGCATCCTCTCACCCGGGGGGACAGGGATGATGAACACTGAAGCTTTCTTT
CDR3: CASILSPGGTGMMNTEAFF

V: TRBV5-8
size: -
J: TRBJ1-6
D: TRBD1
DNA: TGTGCCAGCAGCCCGGACAGGGAAGGCTCACCCCTCCACTTT
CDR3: CASSPDREGSPLHF

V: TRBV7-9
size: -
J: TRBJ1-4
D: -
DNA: TGTGCCAGCAGCCCGGACAGACCTAATGAAAAACTGTTTTTT
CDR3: CASSPDRPNEKLFF

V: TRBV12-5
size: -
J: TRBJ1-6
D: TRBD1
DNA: TGTGCTAGTGGTTCAGGGGACAGTAATTCACCCCTCCACTTT
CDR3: CASGSGDSNSPLHF

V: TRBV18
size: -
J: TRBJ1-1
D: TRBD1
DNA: TGTGCCAGCTCACCGCCAGGACAGGGTGGCACTGAAGCTTTCTTT
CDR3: CASSPPGQGGTEAFF

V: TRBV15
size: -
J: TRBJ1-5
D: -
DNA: TGTGCCACCAGCAGAACCAGGTCCCAGCCCCAGCATTTT
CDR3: CATSRTRSQPQHF